This is a list of T cell receptor beta chains from one sample in a study of T cells in Graves' hyperthyroidism and ophthalmopathy. MiXCR, applied by TCRdb to the multiplex PCR reads, yields one record per CDR3 protein. The sample lists 200,000 to 250,000 distinct CDR3 sequences, around 25% seen once, with about a third in the top ten. Sequenced: blood. These TCRs come from a woman between 40 and 50 years old with Graves' ophthalmopathy. Both conserved end residues are part of each CDR3.

cdr3_aa v_call
CASSQPGGLNTEAFF TRBV4-1
CAWKEGEETQYF TRBV30
CASSSGTGTAAKPQHF TRBV12-3/TRBV12-4
CASSPNGQRDLLRRQYF TRBV28
CATSRDGTEAFPQHF TRBV15
CASSLRLAGGLETQYF TRBV28
CASSFFQGYEQYF TRBV27
CASSEGFIGYTF TRBV6-1
CASATLETQYF TRBV12-3/TRBV12-4
CATLTPPHGYTF TRBV27
CATSGRTNTGELFF TRBV24-1
CASSPEAGVYEQYF TRBV4-1
CASSESTGELFF TRBV12-3/TRBV12-4
CASSGHTEAFF TRBV3-1
CASSPMGQFKGDGYTF TRBV27
CASSLGDIQETQYF TRBV6-5
CASSPERIQPQHF TRBV7-2
CASSHDSLQETQYF TRBV14
CASPPGSQGGQPQHF TRBV6-1
CASRSGRWGAAFF TRBV6-2/TRBV6-3
CASSPGTVNQPQHF TRBV7-8
CASSLEGGAVTEAFF TRBV5-1
CASSSPLVGISYEQYF TRBV6-5
CASSLYPSGNTGELFF TRBV7-3
CASSFGQNYGYTF TRBV5-1
CASSVGLAGALYQETQYF TRBV9
CASSYSTHGSGQETQYF TRBV28
CASSQDRGLPSGELFF TRBV4-2
CASSVQGGSEAFF TRBV11-1
CAWRRYGYTF TRBV30
CASSLGANGRQDEQYF TRBV7-2
CASSPSQGYEQYF TRBV18
CASSPTSGRAWETQYF TRBV7-9
CAWTGEGNGYTF TRBV30
CATSRGGTSYEQYF TRBV19
CASSNPGQGIETQYF TRBV28
CSVEGAGGSGANVLTF TRBV29-1
CASSIGVYTEAFF TRBV19
CASSFSAPLGFYDEQYF TRBV12-3/TRBV12-4
CSIGGYTF TRBV29-1
CASSFAGVGEQYF TRBV28
CASSLYPGQGDYEQYF TRBV28
CASGLLAGISYEQYF TRBV6-1
CAWSVGSRVNQPQHF TRBV30
CASSLAGGQAYEQYF TRBV7-3
CSVEGGTGRGHQETQYF TRBV29-1
CASSSSSGRSYEQYF TRBV12-3/TRBV12-4
CSATGGTGATDTQYF TRBV20-1
CASKTGDSYEQYF TRBV19
CSAEPGQGSYYEQYF TRBV20-1
CASSPNFGTNTGELFF TRBV5-1
CASSSLGLAGSTEQYF TRBV19
CASSNEGLSGETQYF TRBV12-3/TRBV12-4
CASSFGGVEQYF TRBV12-3/TRBV12-4